This TCR beta chain was documented in a study of T cell responses to AZD1222 COVID-19 vaccine. Overall study findings and caveats: Close to half of spike-specific TCRs reportedly recognize unmutated variant regions.

Assay: immunoSEQ multiplex PCR; the TCRdb copy retains only in-frame clones and omits some. The data hold 110,000 or so clones, with about 86% observed a single time. Germline values: CDR1 SGHTA, CDR2 FQGTGA. V lost 2 bases, J lost 3 bases, and 7 bases lay in between. The length of the CDR3 is 13 residues. Turning to this clone: Antigen: not known.

V is TRBV7-3 and J is TRBJ1-1; D remains ambiguous. The clonotype comes from an adult in good health. The material was peripheral blood, obtained on day 0 of AZD1222 vaccination. CDR3: CASSLEQYTEAFF. The CDR3 DNA follows: TGTGCCAGCAGCTTAGAACAGTACACTGAAGCTTTCTTT.